What follows are 5 T cell receptor beta chains derived from one specimen sequenced in a study of human T cells and chemical hapten exposure. Time point here: patch test 2, 6 weeks after DPC sensitization. Treatment here: therapeutic diphenylcyclopropenone sensitization with weekly scalp DPC. TCRdb processed the RACE reads anew with MiXCR; each CDR3 protein has one entry. The sample yields 95,000 or so distinct CDR3 sequences, 9.5% to 12% seen once. The material sequenced was whole blood, taken in connection with sensitization to the hapten diphenylcyclopropenone (DPC). The receptors derive from a woman in her thirties or forties with alopecia areata. Some clones in this sample may be carry-over from other donors' samples.

This clonotype was found a few times. V usage is TRBV20-1 and J usage is TRBJ2-1; 7 positions match TRBD1. This CDR3 region has 15 residues. Per the germline V gene, CDR1 is DFQATT and CDR2 is SNEGSKA (reference sequence). The trim removed 5 bases at V and 7 bases at J, leaving 14 bases unmatched. In DNA form, the CDR3 reads TGCAGTGCTCGCAGACAGGGACAGAGGGTAAATGAGCAGTTCTTC. Encoded protein: CSARRQGQRVNEQFF.

This clonotype was recorded at least ten times. The chain recombines TRBV6-2 or TRBV6-3 with TRBJ2-2; 8 bases fit TRBD1. Trimming took 6 bases from V and 3 from J; bases not matched to a gene: 6. The CDR3 consists of 15 residues. Germline CDR1 reads MNHEY; CDR2 reads SVGEGT. This CDR3 reads CASRTTGDYTGELFF. The CDR3 region has the DNA TGTGCCAGCAGGACGACAGGGGACTACACCGGGGAGCTGTTTTTT.

Only a few counts were recorded for this clonotype. The gene calls are TRBV7-9 and TRBJ2-7; a weak D match, TRBD1 (6 bases). The V gene lost 5 bases and the J gene lost 6 bases, with 14 bases spanning the gap. Germline V gives CDR1 SEHNR, CDR2 FQNEAQ (reference sequence). This CDR3 has 13 amino acids. The CDR3 here is CASSREGVGEQYF. CDR3 DNA: TGTGCCAGCAGCCGTGAGGGGGTGGGCGAGCAGTACTTC.

This clonotype was observed many times. The chain employs TRBV12-5 and TRBJ1-1, with 8 bases matching TRBD1. CDR1 is LGHNT and CDR2 is FRNRAP in the germline V gene. The CDR3 sequence is 15 residues long. Trimming took 6 bases from V and 2 from J; bases not matched to a gene: 8. The CDR3 bases are TGTGCTAGTGGGACAGGGGCGGTAAGAAACACTGAAGCTTTCTTT. Its protein is CASGTGAVRNTEAFF.

This clonotype was picked up a small number of times. The genes are TRBV6-2 or TRBV6-3 and TRBJ1-1; the D is unclear. Trimming shortened V by 4 bases and J by 1 base, and 10 bases separated the two germline ends. CDR1 and CDR2 (germline): MNHEY, SVGEGT. This CDR3 has 14 amino acids. CDR3 residues: CASSFSVENTEAFF. CDR3 in DNA: TGTGCCAGCAGTTTCAGTGTGGAGAACACTGAAGCTTTCTTT.